Listed below are T cell receptor beta chains from one sample, sequenced in a study of T cell changes during pregnancy in multiple sclerosis. Method: immunoSEQ multiplex PCR; TCRdb's copy keeps in-frame clones and lacks some. In the table there are 40,000 to 45,000 clones, 80% to 90% of which are singletons. Sequencing was performed on CD4+ T cells from peripheral blood mononuclear cells, taken in the first trimester of pregnancy. The receptors were sampled from a female donor with multiple sclerosis, enrolled in a pregnancy study. The CDR3 runs from the conserved cysteine through the conserved F or W. Expanded clones are given a class, and other clones once, few, many or no size at all.

v_gene	j_gene	abundance	CDR3aa
TRBV27	TRBJ2-4	few	CASSPDRLAKNIQYF
TRBV7-9	TRBJ1-4	.	CASSPRGTGGAREKLFF
TRBV10-3	TRBJ2-3	.	CAISPPGGRPDTQYF
TRBV9	TRBJ2-2	.	CASSPIDYTGELFF
TRBV5-1	TRBJ2-1	.	CASSLRGTNEQFF
TRBV4-1	TRBJ2-7	.	CASSQVLTSGSYEQYF
TRBV6-4	TRBJ2-2	.	CASSALAGSGELFF
TRBV20-1	TRBJ2-1	.	CSARAGVGQFF
TRBV5-6	TRBJ2-7	.	CASSITPGEQYF
TRBV4-1	TRBJ2-4	.	CASSQGPQGAKAKNIQYF
TRBV9	TRBJ2-6	.	CASSPTGISGANVLTF
TRBV6-1	TRBJ1-4	.	CASTWDRGREKLFF
TRBV6-5	TRBJ2-1	.	CASSYSTAGGSKFF
TRBV9	TRBJ2-3	.	CASSEGQGSTDTQYF
TRBV4-1	TRBJ1-1	few	CASSPPVGERAEAFF
TRBV7-2	TRBJ2-7	.	CASSIRLAGRIEQYF
TRBV7-2	TRBJ2-2	.	CASSLVAANTGELFF
TRBV5-3	TRBJ1-2	.	CARTNRGLLHYGYTF
TRBV27	TRBJ2-3	.	CASSLSRGDTQYF
TRBV5-4	TRBJ2-7	.	CASSLDSRRTYEQYF
TRBV6-6	TRBJ1-4	.	CASSTDRDGYEKLFF
TRBV29-1	TRBJ1-3	.	CSVAEGAPGNTIYF
TRBV5-4	TRBJ2-5	.	CASSLGGTSAKETQYF
TRBV11-2	TRBJ2-1	.	CASRQAGTSGIGEQFF
TRBV2	TRBJ2-7	.	CASTLMGQGAWEQYF
TRBV18	TRBJ2-7	once	CASSRTGTGSYEQYF
TRBV18	TRBJ1-2	.	CASSPGQGMGYGYTF
TRBV6-5	TRBJ2-7	.	CASSQAGFSYEQYF
TRBV4-3	TRBJ2-3	.	CASSQGTGWGDTQYF
TRBV4-3	TRBJ2-7	.	CASSQEISVAYEQYF
TRBV18	TRBJ2-2	.	CASSPTGTGELFF